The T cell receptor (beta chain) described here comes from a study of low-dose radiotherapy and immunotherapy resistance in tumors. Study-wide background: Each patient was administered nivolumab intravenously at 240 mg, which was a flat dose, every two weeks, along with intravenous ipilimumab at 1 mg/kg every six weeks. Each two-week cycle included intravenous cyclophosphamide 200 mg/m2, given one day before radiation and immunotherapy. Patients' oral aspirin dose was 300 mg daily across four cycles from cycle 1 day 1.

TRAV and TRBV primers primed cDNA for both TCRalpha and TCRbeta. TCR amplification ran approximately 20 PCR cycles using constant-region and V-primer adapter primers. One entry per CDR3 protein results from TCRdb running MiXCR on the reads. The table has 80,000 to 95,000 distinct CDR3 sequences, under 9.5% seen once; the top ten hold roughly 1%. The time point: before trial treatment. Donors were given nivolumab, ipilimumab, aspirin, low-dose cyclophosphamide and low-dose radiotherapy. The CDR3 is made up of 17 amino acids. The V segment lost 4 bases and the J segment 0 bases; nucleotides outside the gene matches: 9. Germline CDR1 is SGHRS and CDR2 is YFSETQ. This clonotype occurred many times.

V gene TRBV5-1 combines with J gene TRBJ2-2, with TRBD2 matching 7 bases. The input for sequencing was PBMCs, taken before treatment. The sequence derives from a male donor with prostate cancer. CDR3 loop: CASSVGPSGTNTGELFF. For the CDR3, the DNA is TGCGCCAGCAGCGTGGGTCCTAGCGGAACGAACACCGGGGAGCTGTTTTTT.